These 8 T cell receptor beta chains were all obtained from the same sample, sequenced in a study of radiotherapy plus CTLA-4 blockade in lung cancer. Profiled with immunoSEQ multiplex PCR; TCRdb holds only in-frame clones, not every one. The profile shows 80,000 to 100,000 clones, around 83% of them singletons. The specimen was peripheral blood, collected from a patient treated with radiotherapy plus ipilimumab. Receptors were obtained from a human donor with non-small cell lung cancer who had a partial response to radiotherapy plus ipilimumab.

The chain uses TRBV7-9 and TRBJ2-5; TRBD1 might be the D (6 bases). Trimming took off 2 bases at V and 2 bases at J, with 9 bases between the two ends. The CDR3 is 14 amino acids. In germline, CDR1 is SEHNR, CDR2 FQNEAQ (reference sequence). CDR3 protein: CASSLNQGQETQYF. The CDR3 region has the DNA TGTGCCAGCAGCTTAAATCAGGGGCAAGAGACCCAGTACTTC.

CDR3 sequence reads: CASSYTYRGLSYEQYF. The CDR3 DNA reads TGTGCCAGCAGTTACACCTACAGGGGCTTATCCTACGAGCAGTACTTC. The chain employs TRBV6-6 and TRBJ2-7; the match to TRBD1 covers 7 bases. Losses at the gene ends were 2 bases for V and 1 base for J; bases not matched to a gene: 8. The CDR3 spans 16 residues. Germline-derived CDR1 and CDR2 are MNHNY and SVGAGI (reference sequence).

The chain links TRBV11-1 to TRBJ1-2, with 8 nucleotides matching TRBD1. With V trimmed by 5 bases and J by 6 bases, 11 bases remained unmatched. This CDR3 has 15 residues. From germline, CDR1 is SGHAT and CDR2 FQDESV (reference sequence). The CDR3 coding sequence is TGTGCCAGCAGCCCCGACAGGGGAAAGGGGGATGGCTACACCTTC. It is translated as CASSPDRGKGDGYTF.

This sequence joins TRBV27 and TRBJ2-7; TRBD1 agrees at 8 bases. This CDR3 spans 15 amino acids. With V trimmed by 5 bases and J by 2 bases, 8 bases remained unmatched. The V gene's germline CDR1 is MNHEY and CDR2 SMNVEV (reference sequence). DNA for the CDR3: TGTGCCAGCAGTGGCCTAGGGACAGGCACCTACGAGCAGTACTTC. Protein sequence: CASSGLGTGTYEQYF.

This rearrangement joins TRBV10-3 to TRBJ1-5; D call uncertain. CDR3 length: 17 residues. CDR1 and CDR2 from the germline V gene are ENHRY and SYGVKD. Trimming took 2 bases from V and 2 from J, leaving 16 bases between them. CDR3 DNA: TGTGCCATCAGTGAGCGTGCCGGGGTGAGTGGCAATCAGCCCCAGCATTTT. It codes for CAISERAGVSGNQPQHF.

The chain joins TRBV27 to TRBJ2-1; 8 bases agree with TRBD2. Germline CDR1 and CDR2: MNHEY and SMNVEV (reference sequence). The ends lost 0 bases at V and 9 bases at J; junction bases unmatched: 7. The CDR3 is 15 amino acids. Here the CDR3 reads CASSLSSGSVGEQFF. In DNA, the CDR3 is TGTGCCAGCAGTTTATCGAGCGGGAGTGTTGGTGAGCAGTTCTTC.

The genes are TRBV2 and TRBJ2-2, with a weak D call TRBD1 (5 bases). V was pared by 5 bases and J by 5 bases, with 9 bases between. Germline lookup yields CDR1 SNHLY and CDR2 FYNNEI. The CDR3 runs to 13 residues. The CDR3 sequence: CASSSQGTGELFF. The CDR3 DNA is TGTGCCAGCAGTTCCCAGGGTACCGGGGAGCTGTTTTTT.

The gene calls are TRBV5-1 and TRBJ2-7; maybe TRBD1 (7 bases). The germline V gene has CDR1 SGHRS and CDR2 YFSETQ. Deletions cut 4 bases from V and 0 bases from J, with 14 bases between. CDR3 size: 15 residues. The CDR3 loop reads CASSRGDSASYEQYF. The CDR3 DNA follows: TGCGCCAGCAGCAGGGGGGACAGTGCCTCCTACGAGCAGTACTTC.